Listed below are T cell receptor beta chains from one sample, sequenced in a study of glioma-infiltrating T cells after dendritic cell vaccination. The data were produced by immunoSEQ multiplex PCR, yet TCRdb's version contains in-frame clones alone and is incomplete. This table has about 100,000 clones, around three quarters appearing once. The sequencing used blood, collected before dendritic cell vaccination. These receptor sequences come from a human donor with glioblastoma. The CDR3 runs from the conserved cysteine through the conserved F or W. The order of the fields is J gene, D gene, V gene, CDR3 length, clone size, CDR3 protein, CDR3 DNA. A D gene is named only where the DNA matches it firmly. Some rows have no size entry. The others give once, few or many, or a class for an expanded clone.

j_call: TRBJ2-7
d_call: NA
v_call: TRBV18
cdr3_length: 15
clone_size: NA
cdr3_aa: CASSPRRGSSYEQYF
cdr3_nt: TGTGCCAGCTCACCTCGAAGAGGGAGCTCCTACGAGCAGTACTTC

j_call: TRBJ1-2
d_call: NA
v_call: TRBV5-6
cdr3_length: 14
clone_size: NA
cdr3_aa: CASSRTQTNYGYTF
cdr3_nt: TGTGCCAGCAGCAGGACACAGACTAACTATGGCTACACCTTC

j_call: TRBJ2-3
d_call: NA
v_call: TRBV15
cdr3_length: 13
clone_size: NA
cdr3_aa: CATSRDSVAAQYF
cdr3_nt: TGTGCCACCAGCAGAGACTCCGTCGCGGCGCAGTATTTT

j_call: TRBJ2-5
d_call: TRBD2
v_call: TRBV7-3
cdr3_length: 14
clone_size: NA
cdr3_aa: CASSLAGGVETQYF
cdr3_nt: TGTGCCAGCAGCTTGGCGGGGGGCGTGGAGACCCAGTACTTC

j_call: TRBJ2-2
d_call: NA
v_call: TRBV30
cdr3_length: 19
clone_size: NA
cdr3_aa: CAWSVPRGAYWIETGELFF
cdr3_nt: TGTGCCTGGAGTGTACCAAGGGGCGCCTACTGGATTGAAACCGGGGAGCTGTTTTTT

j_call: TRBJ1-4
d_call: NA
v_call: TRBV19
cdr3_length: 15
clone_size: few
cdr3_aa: CASSDGGAGNEKLFF
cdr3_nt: TGTGCCAGTAGTGACGGGGGGGCTGGAAATGAAAAACTGTTTTTT

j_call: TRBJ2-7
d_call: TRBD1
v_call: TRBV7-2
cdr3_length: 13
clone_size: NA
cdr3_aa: CASSLQGEGEQYF
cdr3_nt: TGTGCCAGCAGCCTACAGGGGGAAGGCGAGCAGTACTTC

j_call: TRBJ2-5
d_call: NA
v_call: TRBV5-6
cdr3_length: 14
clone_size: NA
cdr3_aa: CASSLDPYQETQYF
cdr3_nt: TGTGCCAGCAGCTTGGATCCTTACCAAGAGACCCAGTACTTC

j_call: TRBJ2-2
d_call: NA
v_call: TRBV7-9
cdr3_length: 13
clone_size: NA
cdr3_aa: CASSSLSTGELFF
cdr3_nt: TGTGCCAGCAGCTCCCTGAGCACCGGGGAGCTGTTTTTT

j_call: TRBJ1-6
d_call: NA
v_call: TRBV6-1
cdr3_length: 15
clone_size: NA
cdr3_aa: CASYTQFTYNSPLHF
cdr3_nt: TGTGCCAGCTACACACAATTTACCTATAATTCACCCCTCCACTTT

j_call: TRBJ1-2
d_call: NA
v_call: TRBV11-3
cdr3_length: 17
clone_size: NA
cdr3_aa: CASSLGAGRRLRGGYTF
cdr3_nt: TGTGCCAGCAGCTTGGGAGCAGGGCGGAGATTGCGGGGTGGCTACACCTTC

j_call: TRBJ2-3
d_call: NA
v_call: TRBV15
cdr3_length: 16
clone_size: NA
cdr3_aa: CATSRGLALVTDTQYF
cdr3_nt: TGTGCCACCAGCAGAGGGCTAGCGTTGGTCACAGATACGCAGTATTTT

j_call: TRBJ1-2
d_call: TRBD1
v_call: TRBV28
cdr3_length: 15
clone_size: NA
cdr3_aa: CASSLTGTGRYGYTF
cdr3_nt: TGTGCCAGCAGTTTAACCGGGACAGGCCGATATGGCTACACCTTC

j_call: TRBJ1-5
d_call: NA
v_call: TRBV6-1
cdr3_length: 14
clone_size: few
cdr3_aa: CATKTSGARQPQHF
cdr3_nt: TGTGCCACCAAAACGTCTGGGGCTCGGCAGCCCCAGCATTTT

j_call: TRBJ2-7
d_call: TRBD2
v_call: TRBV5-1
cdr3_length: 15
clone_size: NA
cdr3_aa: CASSFLDSGAYEQYF
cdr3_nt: TGCGCCAGCAGCTTCTTGGATAGCGGGGCCTACGAGCAGTACTTC

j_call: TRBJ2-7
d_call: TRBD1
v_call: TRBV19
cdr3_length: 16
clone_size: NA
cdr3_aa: CASSGRRTGARDEQYF
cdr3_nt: TGTGCCAGTAGTGGGAGGAGGACAGGGGCTCGGGACGAGCAGTACTTC

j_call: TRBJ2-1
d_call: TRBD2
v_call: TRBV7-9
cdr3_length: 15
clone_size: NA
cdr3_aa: CASSSPSGSYNEQFF
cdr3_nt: TGTGCCAGCAGCTCACCTAGCGGTTCCTACAATGAGCAGTTCTTC

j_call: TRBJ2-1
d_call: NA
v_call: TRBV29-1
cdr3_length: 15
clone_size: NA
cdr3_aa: CSVEDGRGTNNEQFF
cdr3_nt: TGCAGCGTTGAGGATGGCAGGGGAACCAACAATGAGCAGTTCTTC

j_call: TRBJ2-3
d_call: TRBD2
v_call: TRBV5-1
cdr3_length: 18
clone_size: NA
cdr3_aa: CASSSQIPTSGSTDTQYF
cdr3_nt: TGCGCCAGCAGCTCCCAAATCCCGACTAGCGGGAGCACAGATACGCAGTATTTT

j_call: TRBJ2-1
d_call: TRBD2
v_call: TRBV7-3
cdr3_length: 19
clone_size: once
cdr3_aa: CASSSPRNITSERYNEQFF
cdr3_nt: TGTGCCAGCAGCTCCCCTAGGAATATTACTAGCGAAAGGTACAATGAGCAGTTCTTC